This T cell receptor beta chain was captured in a study of cytomegalovirus exposure and HLA in healthy donors. Study-wide results and limits: A later analysis appeared to link common viral pathogens to several of the most significant clusters. Earlier results showed most TCR beta V segments being productive about 87% or about 30% of the time.

Germline V gene lookup returns CDR1 SGDLS and CDR2 YYNGEE. Unmatched junction bases numbered 8, after V lost 0 bases and J lost 3 bases. This CDR3 region has 17 residues. Comment on this clone: What it binds is not known.

It was with 60 Vbeta and 13 Jbeta primers that the PCR ran. Sequenced by immunoSEQ multiplex PCR; TCRdb stores in-frame clones only, minus some. The sample records 75,000 to 95,000 clones, roughly four fifths being singletons. Sequenced input: PBMCs. The sequence was collected from a woman aged 18-29 years in good health and CMV-seropositive. V gene TRBV9 combines with J gene TRBJ1-1, with 10 bases matching TRBD1. The CDR3 is CASSVEVGTGDYTEAFF. CDR3 DNA sequence: TGTGCCAGCAGCGTAGAAGTAGGGACAGGGGACTACACTGAAGCTTTCTTT.